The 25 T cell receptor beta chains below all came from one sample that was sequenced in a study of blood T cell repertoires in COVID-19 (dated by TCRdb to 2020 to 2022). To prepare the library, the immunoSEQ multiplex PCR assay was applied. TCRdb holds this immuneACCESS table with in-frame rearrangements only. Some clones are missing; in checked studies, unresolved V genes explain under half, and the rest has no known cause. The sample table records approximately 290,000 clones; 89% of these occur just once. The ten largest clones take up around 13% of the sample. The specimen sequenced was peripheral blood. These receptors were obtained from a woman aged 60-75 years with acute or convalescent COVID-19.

This CDR3 reads CASRRDRAYNEQFF. CDR3 DNA sequence: TGTGCCAGCAGGCGGGACAGGGCCTACAATGAGCAGTTCTTC. V gene TRBV2 combines with J gene TRBJ2-1, with TRBD1 matching over 9 bases. Per germline, CDR1 SNHLY and CDR2 FYNNEI. V gave up 6 bases and J gave up 2 bases; unmatched junction bases: 2. This CDR3 spans 14 amino acids.

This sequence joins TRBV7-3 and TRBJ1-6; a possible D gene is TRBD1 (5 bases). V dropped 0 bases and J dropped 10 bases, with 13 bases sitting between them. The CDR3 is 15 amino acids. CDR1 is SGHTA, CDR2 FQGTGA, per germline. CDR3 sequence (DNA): TGTGCCAGCAGCTTAACGGGGAGGGACGAGTCACCCCTCCACTTT. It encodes CASSLTGRDESPLHF.

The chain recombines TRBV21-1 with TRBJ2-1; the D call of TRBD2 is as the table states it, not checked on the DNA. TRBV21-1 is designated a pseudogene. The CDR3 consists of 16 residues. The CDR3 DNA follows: TGTGCCAGCAGCCACCCCCCCAGCGGTTCCTACAATGAGCAGTTCTTC. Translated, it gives CASSHPPSGSYNEQFF.

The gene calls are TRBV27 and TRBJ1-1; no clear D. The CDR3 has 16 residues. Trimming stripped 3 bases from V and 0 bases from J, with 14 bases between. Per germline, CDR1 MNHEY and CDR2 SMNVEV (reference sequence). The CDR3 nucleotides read TGTGCCAGCAGTTTTGGTGTGGGCAGATTGAACACTGAAGCTTTCTTT. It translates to CASSFGVGRLNTEAFF.

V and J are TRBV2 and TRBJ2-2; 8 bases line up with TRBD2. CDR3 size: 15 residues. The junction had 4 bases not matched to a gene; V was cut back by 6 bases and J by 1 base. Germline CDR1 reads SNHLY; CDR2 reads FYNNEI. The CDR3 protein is CASRASGGNTGELFF. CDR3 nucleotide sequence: TGTGCCAGCAGAGCAAGCGGGGGGAACACCGGGGAGCTGTTTTTT.

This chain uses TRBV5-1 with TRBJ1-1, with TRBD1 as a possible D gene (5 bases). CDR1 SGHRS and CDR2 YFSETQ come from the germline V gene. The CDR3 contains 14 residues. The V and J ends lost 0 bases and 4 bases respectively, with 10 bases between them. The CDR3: CASSLGGGTTEAFF. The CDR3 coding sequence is TGCGCCAGCAGCTTGGGCGGGGGGACCACTGAAGCTTTCTTT.

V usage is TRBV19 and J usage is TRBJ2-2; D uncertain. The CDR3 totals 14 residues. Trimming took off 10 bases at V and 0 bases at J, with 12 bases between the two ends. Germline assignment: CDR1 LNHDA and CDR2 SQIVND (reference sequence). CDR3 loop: CAIMVGSNTGELFF. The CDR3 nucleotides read TGTGCCATCATGGTGGGCTCGAACACCGGGGAGCTGTTTTTT.

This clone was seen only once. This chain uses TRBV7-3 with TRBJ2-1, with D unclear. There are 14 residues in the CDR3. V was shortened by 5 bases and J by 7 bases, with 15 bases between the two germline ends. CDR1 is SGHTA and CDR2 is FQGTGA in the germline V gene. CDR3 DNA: TGTGCCAGCAGCCTCCGACCTAGTGGGAATGAGCAGTTCTTC. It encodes CASSLRPSGNEQFF.

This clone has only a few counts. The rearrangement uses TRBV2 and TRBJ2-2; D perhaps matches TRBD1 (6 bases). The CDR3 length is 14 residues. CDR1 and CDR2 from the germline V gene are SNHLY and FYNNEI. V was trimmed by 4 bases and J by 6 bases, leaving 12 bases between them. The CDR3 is CASSGNRVAGELFF. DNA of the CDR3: TGTGCCAGCAGTGGGAACAGGGTGGCCGGGGAGCTGTTTTTT.

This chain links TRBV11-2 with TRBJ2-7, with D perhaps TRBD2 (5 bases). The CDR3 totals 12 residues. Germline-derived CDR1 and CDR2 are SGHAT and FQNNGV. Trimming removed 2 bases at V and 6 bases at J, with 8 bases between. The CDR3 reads CASSLTGIEQYF. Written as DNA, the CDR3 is TGTGCCAGCAGCTTAACCGGGATCGAGCAGTACTTC.

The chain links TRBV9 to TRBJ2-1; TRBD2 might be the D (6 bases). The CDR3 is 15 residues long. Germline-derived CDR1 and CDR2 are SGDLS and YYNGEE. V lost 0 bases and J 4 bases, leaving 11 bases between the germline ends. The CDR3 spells CASSVEVGSYNEQFF. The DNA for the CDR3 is TGTGCCAGCAGCGTAGAGGTCGGGAGTTACAATGAGCAGTTCTTC.

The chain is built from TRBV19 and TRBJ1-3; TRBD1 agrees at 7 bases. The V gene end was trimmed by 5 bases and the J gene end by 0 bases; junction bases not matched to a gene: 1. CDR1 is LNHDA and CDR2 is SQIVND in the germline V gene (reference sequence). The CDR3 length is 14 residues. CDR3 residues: CASSAGGSGNTIYF. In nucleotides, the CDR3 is TGTGCCAGTAGTGCAGGGGGCTCTGGAAACACCATATATTTT. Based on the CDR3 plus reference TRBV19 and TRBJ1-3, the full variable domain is DGGITQSPKYLFRKEGQNVTLSCEQNLNHDAMYWYRQDPGQGLRLIYYSQIVNDFQKGDIAEGYSVSREKKESFPLTVTSAQKNPTAFYLCASSAGGSGNTIYFGEGSWLTVV.

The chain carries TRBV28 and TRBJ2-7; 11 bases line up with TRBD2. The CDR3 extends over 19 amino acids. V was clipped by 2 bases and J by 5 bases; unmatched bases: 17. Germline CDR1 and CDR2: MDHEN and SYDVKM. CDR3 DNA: TGTGCCAGCAGTTTAGAGAGGGGGAGGTTAGCGGGAGGGCCTAACGAGCAGTACTTC. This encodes CASSLERGRLAGGPNEQYF.

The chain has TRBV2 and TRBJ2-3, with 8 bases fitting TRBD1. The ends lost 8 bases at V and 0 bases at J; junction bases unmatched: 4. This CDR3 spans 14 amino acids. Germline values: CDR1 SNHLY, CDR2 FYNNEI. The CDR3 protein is CASRTGPSTDTQYF. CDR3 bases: TGTGCCAGCCGGACAGGGCCTAGCACAGATACGCAGTATTTT.

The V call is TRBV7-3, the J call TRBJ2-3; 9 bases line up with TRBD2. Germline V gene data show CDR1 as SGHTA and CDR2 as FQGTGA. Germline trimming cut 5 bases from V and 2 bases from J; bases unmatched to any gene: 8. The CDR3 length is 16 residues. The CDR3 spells CASSPTSGRPTDTQYF. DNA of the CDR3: TGTGCCAGCAGCCCCACGAGCGGGAGGCCCACAGATACGCAGTATTTT.

CDR3 amino acids: CASSLEPGYEQYF. In DNA form, the CDR3 reads TGTGCCAGCAGCTTAGAGCCAGGGTACGAGCAGTACTTC. The chain is built from TRBV7-2 and TRBJ2-7; the D gene is possibly TRBD1 (5 bases). Germline-derived CDR1 and CDR2 are SGHTA and FQGNSA. V dropped 1 base and J dropped 4 bases, with 8 bases sitting between them. The CDR3 length is 13 residues.

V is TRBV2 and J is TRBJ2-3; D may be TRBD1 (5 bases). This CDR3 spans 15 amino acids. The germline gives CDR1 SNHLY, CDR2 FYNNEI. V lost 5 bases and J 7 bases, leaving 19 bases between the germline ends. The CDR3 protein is CASSSSPQGRHTQYF. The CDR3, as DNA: TGTGCCAGCAGTTCTAGTCCCCAGGGTCGTCATACGCAGTATTTT.

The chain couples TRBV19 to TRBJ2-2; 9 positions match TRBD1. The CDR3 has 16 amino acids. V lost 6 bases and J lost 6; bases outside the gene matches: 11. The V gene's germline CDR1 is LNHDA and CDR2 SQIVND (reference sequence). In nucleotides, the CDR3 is TGTGCCAGTAGACCCTTTCGGGACAGGGTCGCCGGGGAGCTGTTTTTT. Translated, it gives CASRPFRDRVAGELFF.

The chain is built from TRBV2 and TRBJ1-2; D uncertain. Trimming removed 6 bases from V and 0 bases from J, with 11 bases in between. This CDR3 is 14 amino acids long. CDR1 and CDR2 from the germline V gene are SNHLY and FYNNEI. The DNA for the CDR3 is TGTGCCAGCAGCGGGGAAAGGACTAACTATGGCTACACCTTC. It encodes CASSGERTNYGYTF.

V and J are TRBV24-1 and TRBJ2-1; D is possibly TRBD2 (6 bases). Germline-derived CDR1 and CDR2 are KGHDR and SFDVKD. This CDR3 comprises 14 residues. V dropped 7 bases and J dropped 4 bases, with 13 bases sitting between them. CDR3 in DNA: TGTGCCACCAGGCAGGGCGGGACGTACAATGAGCAGTTCTTC. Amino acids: CATRQGGTYNEQFF.

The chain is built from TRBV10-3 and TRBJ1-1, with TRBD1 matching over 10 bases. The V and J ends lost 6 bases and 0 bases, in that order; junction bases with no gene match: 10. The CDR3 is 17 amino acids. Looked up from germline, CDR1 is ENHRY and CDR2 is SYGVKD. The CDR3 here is CAIRIRDRGPMNTEAFF. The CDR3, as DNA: TGTGCCATCAGGATCCGGGACAGGGGCCCGATGAACACTGAAGCTTTCTTT.

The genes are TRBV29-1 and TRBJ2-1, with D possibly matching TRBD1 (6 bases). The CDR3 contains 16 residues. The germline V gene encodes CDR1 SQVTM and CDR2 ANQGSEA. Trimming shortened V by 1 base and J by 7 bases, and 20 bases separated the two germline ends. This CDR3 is CSVEGGLGLAGNEQFF. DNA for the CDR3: TGCAGCGTTGAAGGGGGGCTAGGGCTAGCTGGGAATGAGCAGTTCTTC.

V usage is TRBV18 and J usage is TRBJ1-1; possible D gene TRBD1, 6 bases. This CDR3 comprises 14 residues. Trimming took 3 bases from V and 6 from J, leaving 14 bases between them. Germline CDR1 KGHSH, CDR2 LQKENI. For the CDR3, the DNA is TGTGCCAGCTCACCGGCCACAGGGTTCGCTGAAGCTTTCTTT. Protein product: CASSPATGFAEAFF.

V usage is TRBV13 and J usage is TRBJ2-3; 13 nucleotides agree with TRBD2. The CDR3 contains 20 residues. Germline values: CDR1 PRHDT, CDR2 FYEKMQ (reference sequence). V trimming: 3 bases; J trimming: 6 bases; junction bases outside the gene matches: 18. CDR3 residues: CASSLYKRTSGRATPDTQYF. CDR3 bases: TGTGCCAGCAGCTTGTACAAGAGAACTAGCGGGAGGGCTACTCCGGATACGCAGTATTTT.

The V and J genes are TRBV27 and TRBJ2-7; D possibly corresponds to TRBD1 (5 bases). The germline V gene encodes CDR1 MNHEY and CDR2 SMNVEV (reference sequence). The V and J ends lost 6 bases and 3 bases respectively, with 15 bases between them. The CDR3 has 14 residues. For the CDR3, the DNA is TGTGCCAGCAGCCGGCGGCAGGGCGTCTACGAGCAGTACTTC. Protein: CASSRRQGVYEQYF.